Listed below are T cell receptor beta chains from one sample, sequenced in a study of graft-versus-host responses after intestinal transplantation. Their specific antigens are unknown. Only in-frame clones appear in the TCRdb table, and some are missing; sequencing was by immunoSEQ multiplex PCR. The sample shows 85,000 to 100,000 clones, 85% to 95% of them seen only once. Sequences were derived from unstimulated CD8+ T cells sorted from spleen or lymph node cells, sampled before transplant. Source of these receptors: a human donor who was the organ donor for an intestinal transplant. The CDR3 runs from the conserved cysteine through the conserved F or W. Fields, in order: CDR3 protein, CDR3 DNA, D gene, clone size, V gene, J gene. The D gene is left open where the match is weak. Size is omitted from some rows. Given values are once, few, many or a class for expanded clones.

CASSRIAEPGRQYF	TGTGCCAGCAGCCGAATTGCGGAACCGGGGAGGCAGTATTTT	.	.	TRBV11-2	TRBJ2-3
CASSFGTGSGEQYF	TGTGCCAGCAGTTTCGGGACAGGGTCGGGCGAGCAGTACTTC	TRBD1	.	TRBV27	TRBJ2-7
CASSIDSFMGELFF	TGTGCCAGTAGTATAGACAGTTTCATGGGGGAGCTGTTTTTT	.	.	TRBV19	TRBJ2-2
CASSGPREAGEADTQYF	TGTGCCAGCAGCGGCCCTAGGGAGGCGGGAGAGGCAGATACGCAGTATTTT	TRBD2	.	TRBV27	TRBJ2-3
CASSVVASGMNTGELFF	TGTGCCAGCAGCGTAGTAGCTAGCGGGATGAACACCGGGGAGCTGTTTTTT	TRBD2	.	TRBV9	TRBJ2-2
CASSYPWGEVNTEAFF	TGTGCCAGCAGTTACCCGTGGGGGGAGGTGAACACTGAAGCTTTCTTT	.	.	TRBV6-5	TRBJ1-1
CSVEDPGLAVDTQYF	TGCAGCGTTGAAGATCCCGGACTAGCCGTAGATACGCAGTATTTT	TRBD2	.	TRBV29-1	TRBJ2-3
CASSRAGFNQPQHF	TGTGCCAGCAGCCGAGCAGGGTTCAATCAGCCCCAGCATTTT	.	.	TRBV27	TRBJ1-5
CASSTPGQLNQPQHF	TGTGCCAGTAGCACCCCGGGACAGCTCAATCAGCCCCAGCATTTT	TRBD1	.	TRBV19	TRBJ1-5
CASSYSGGYYNEQFF	TGTGCCAGCAGCTATTCTGGGGGCTACTACAATGAGCAGTTCTTC	.	once	TRBV7-9	TRBJ2-1
CARSLASLAGALWRNTQYF	TGTGCCAGAAGCTTGGCCAGCCTAGCGGGAGCCCTCTGGAGGAATACGCAGTATTTT	TRBD2	.	TRBV5-3	TRBJ2-3
CASRPTGGLFLVDTIYF	TGTGCCAGCAGGCCGACAGGGGGGTTGTTTTTAGTAGACACCATATATTTT	TRBD1	.	TRBV28	TRBJ1-3
CASSLGTPYEQYF	TGTGCCAGCAGCCTCGGGACTCCCTACGAGCAGTACTTC	.	.	TRBV28	TRBJ2-7
CASSQVGLSTDTQYF	TGTGCCAGCAGCCAAGTCGGTTTAAGCACAGATACGCAGTATTTT	.	.	TRBV4-2	TRBJ2-3
CVSSPVISSGNYNEQFF	TGTGTCAGCAGCCCTGTTATTAGTAGCGGGAACTACAATGAGCAGTTCTTC	TRBD2	.	TRBV7-6	TRBJ2-1
CASSQAVGTGGDEQYF	TGTGCCAGCAGCCAAGCGGTCGGGACAGGGGGGGACGAGCAGTACTTC	TRBD1	.	TRBV14	TRBJ2-7
CASSVAPGGSYEQYF	TGTGCCAGCAGCGTAGCTCCGGGGGGGTCCTACGAGCAGTACTTC	TRBD2	.	TRBV9	TRBJ2-7
CASRLAGGQDTQYF	TGTGCCAGCCGACTAGCGGGGGGGCAAGATACGCAGTATTTT	TRBD2	.	TRBV13	TRBJ2-3
CASSLSGEKNF	TGTGCCAGCAGCTTATCAGGGGAGAAGAACTTC	.	.	TRBV11-2	TRBJ2-7
CASRQGLRGYTF	TGTGCCAGCAGACAGGGGTTAAGGGGCTACACCTTC	TRBD1	.	TRBV5-6	TRBJ1-2
CASSFYPSRRAENEQFF	TGTGCCAGCAGTTTTTACCCGAGCCGGAGGGCCGAAAATGAGCAGTTCTTC	.	once	TRBV27	TRBJ2-1
CASSPSDRSSSGNTIYF	TGTGCCAGCAGCCCTTCGGACAGGTCCAGCTCTGGAAACACCATATATTTT	TRBD1	.	TRBV7-9	TRBJ1-3
CASSERSSYEQYF	TGTGCCAGCAGCGAGCGCTCCTCCTACGAGCAGTACTTC	.	.	TRBV13	TRBJ2-7
CASSDTLLNEQFF	TGTGCCAGCAGTGATACCCTACTCAATGAGCAGTTCTTC	.	.	TRBV6-1	TRBJ2-1
CAWSVTTPSEQFF	TGTGCCTGGAGTGTAACGACACCGAGTGAGCAGTTCTTC	.	.	TRBV30	TRBJ2-1
CATSRVVQSGAGGYTF	TGTGCCACCAGCAGAGTAGTCCAGTCAGGGGCGGGTGGCTACACCTTC	.	once	TRBV15	TRBJ1-2
CASSEGQREALETQYF	TGTGCCAGCAGCGAGGGCCAGCGGGAGGCTTTGGAGACCCAGTACTTC	TRBD2	.	TRBV9	TRBJ2-5
CASSFSGTQETQYF	TGTGCCAGCAGTTTTAGCGGGACCCAAGAGACCCAGTACTTC	TRBD2	.	TRBV28	TRBJ2-5
CASSYTPGQRNTEAFF	TGTGCCAGCAGTTACACCCCGGGACAGCGAAACACTGAAGCTTTCTTT	TRBD1	.	TRBV6-5	TRBJ1-1
CASSYRDSTYEQYF	TGTGCCAGCAGTTACAGGGACAGTACCTACGAGCAGTACTTC	TRBD1	.	TRBV6-5	TRBJ2-7
CASSLVQVGTSGSPDTQYF	TGTGCCAGCAGTTTAGTTCAAGTCGGGACTAGCGGGAGTCCAGATACGCAGTATTTT	TRBD2	.	TRBV27	TRBJ2-3
CASSQGLADTNYEQYF	TGCGCCAGCAGCCAAGGCTTAGCGGATACTAACTACGAGCAGTACTTC	.	.	TRBV4-1	TRBJ2-7
CASKGDRDSPLHF	TGTGCCAGCAAAGGGGACAGGGATTCACCCCTCCACTTT	TRBD1	.	TRBV7-9	TRBJ1-6
CASSSGAASSYNEQFF	TGCGCCAGCAGTTCAGGGGCCGCTAGCTCCTACAATGAGCAGTTCTTC	.	.	TRBV10-1	TRBJ2-1
CASSLSPGRAYNEQFF	TGTGCCAGCAGCTTAAGTCCCGGGAGGGCCTACAATGAGCAGTTCTTC	TRBD2	.	TRBV13	TRBJ2-1
CASSLSLLGSGIYNEQFF	TGTGCCAGCAGTTTATCATTGTTGGGTAGCGGGATCTACAATGAGCAGTTCTTC	TRBD2	once	TRBV27	TRBJ2-1
CASSHNYGYTF	TGTGCCAGCAGTCATAACTATGGCTACACCTTC	.	.	TRBV28	TRBJ1-2
CASSQETGQETQYF	TGCGCCAGCAGCCAAGAGACAGGGCAAGAGACCCAGTACTTC	TRBD1	.	TRBV5-1	TRBJ2-5
CASTSGGAFNEQFF	TGTGCCAGCACCTCCGGGGGGGCATTCAATGAGCAGTTCTTC	TRBD2	.	TRBV5-4	TRBJ2-1
CASSHKASGSSYNEQFF	TGCGCCAGCAGCCATAAGGCTAGCGGGAGTTCTTACAATGAGCAGTTCTTC	TRBD2	.	TRBV5-1	TRBJ2-1